This T cell receptor (beta chain) came from a study of cytomegalovirus exposure and HLA in healthy donors. On the study more broadly: Unique TCRs from HLA-typed donors, about 85 million of them, were held in an early data release. Regarding the study as a whole: Using a false discovery rate of 0.05, a later analysis showed that approximately 17,000 TCR beta sequences were associated with HLA alleles. More clonal expansion characterized HLA-associated TCR beta chains than equally common others in a later analysis.

60 Vbeta and 13 Jbeta primers were used in PCR. Some clones are missing from TCRdb's copy, which holds only in-frame ones; the method was immunoSEQ multiplex PCR. The sample table sets out some 140,000 clones. Concerning this clone itself: Its specificity is unknown.

The CDR3 has 15 residues. Trimming took 2 bases from V and 3 from J, leaving 14 bases between them. CDR1 and CDR2 (germline): WSHSY, SAAADI. V usage is TRBV10-2 and J usage is TRBJ2-7; tentatively, D is TRBD1 (5 bases). Sequenced input: PBMCs. The origin of this receptor is a woman aged 55 to 70 in good health and CMV-seronegative. CDR3 sequence reads: CASSETSTVHYEQYF. CDR3 nucleotide sequence: TGCGCCAGCAGTGAGACCTCGACAGTCCACTACGAGCAGTACTTC.